The clone carrying this TCR beta chain occurred a few times. These data belong to a study of blood T cell repertoires in COVID-19. The overall study: Acute and convalescent COVID-19 specimens originated in the United States, Italy and Spain.

Germline V gene data show CDR1 as SNHLY and CDR2 as FYNNEI. The V end lost 4 bases, the J end lost 2 bases, and 13 bases lay between the germline ends. This CDR3 spans 15 amino acids. Study processing details: Estimated nucleated cell counts came from reference gene primer amplification. The table came from immunoSEQ multiplex PCR; TCRdb's copy has only in-frame clones and leaves some out. D and trimming come from the DNA, and the V and J calls and clone size come from that table. This table has some 99,000 clones, 60% to 85% appearing once. The receptor was isolated from a human donor in a cohort sampled during active or convalescent COVID-19. The chain links TRBV2 to TRBJ2-3; maybe TRBD2 (6 bases). Sequenced sample: peripheral blood. The CDR3 sequence: CASSATGVLTDTQYF. In nucleotides, the CDR3 is TGTGCCAGCAGTGCCACGGGGGTCCTCACAGATACGCAGTATTTT.